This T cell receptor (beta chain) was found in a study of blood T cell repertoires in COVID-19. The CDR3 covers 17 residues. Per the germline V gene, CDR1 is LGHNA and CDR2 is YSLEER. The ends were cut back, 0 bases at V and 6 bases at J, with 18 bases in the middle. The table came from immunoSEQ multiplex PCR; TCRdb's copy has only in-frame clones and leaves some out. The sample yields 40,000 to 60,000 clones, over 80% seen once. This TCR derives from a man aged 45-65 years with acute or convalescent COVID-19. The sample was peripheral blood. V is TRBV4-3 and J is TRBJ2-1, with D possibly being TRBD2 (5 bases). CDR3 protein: CASSQESSATWGNEQFF. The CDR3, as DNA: TGCGCCAGCAGCCAAGAGAGTAGCGCAACGTGGGGCAATGAGCAGTTCTTC.